The entry that follows covers one T cell receptor beta chain sequence. Trimming removed 11 bases at V and 2 bases at J, with 12 bases between. The CDR3 is 12 residues long. Germline loops: CDR1 SEHNR, CDR2 FQNEAQ (reference sequence). Together with a sample-barcoded 5' primer, a J-beta primer mix was included in a second PCR lasting roughly 6 to 12 cycles. TCRdb reprocessed the 5' RACE reads with MiXCR, giving one entry per CDR3 protein. Of roughly 1.9 million distinct CDR3 sequences detected, roughly 43% appear once; the ten largest clones hold around 23%. This entry comes from a study of blood T cells in healthy people across ages.

Sequenced sample: blood. This chain joins TRBV7-9 and TRBJ1-2; D is unclear. This receptor was identified in a human donor in good health. CDR3 nucleotide sequence: TGTGCCGGCCGTAGAGGGAACTATGGCTACACCTTC. As protein: CAGRRGNYGYTF.